Listed here are 6 T cell receptor beta chains from one sample, sequenced in a study of OX40 agonist ivuxolimab in advanced cancers. Only in-frame clones appear in the TCRdb table, and some are missing; sequencing was by immunoSEQ multiplex PCR. The profile shows around 84,000 clones, around 90% of them singletons. The source was CD4+ or CD8+ T cells sorted from blood, collected in a trial of the OX40 agonist ivuxolimab. The receptors originated from an adult with an advanced solid tumor such as melanoma, head and neck, liver or kidney cancer.

The chain is built from TRBV28 and TRBJ2-1, with D uncertain. This CDR3 is built from 16 residues. V lost 4 bases and J lost 7, with 20 bases in between. Germline V gene sequence: CDR1 MDHEN, CDR2 SYDVKM. Here the CDR3 DNA reads TGTGCCAGCAGTTCGGAACTACGGGTATTGGGGAATGAGCAGTTCTTC. It codes for CASSSELRVLGNEQFF.

The chain has TRBV27 and TRBJ2-2; D is perhaps TRBD1 (6 bases). The CDR3 runs 14 residues. Germline assignment: CDR1 MNHEY and CDR2 SMNVEV (reference sequence). Trimming cost V 7 bases and J 3 bases, with 12 bases left between them. CDR3 sequence (DNA): TGTGCCAGCACCTCAGGGGAGTACACCGGGGAGCTGTTTTTT. This translates into CASTSGEYTGELFF.

The chain combines TRBV19 with TRBJ2-1; 10 bases line up with TRBD2. V dropped 5 bases and J dropped 5; count of bases not matched to a gene: 9. Germline lookup yields CDR1 LNHDA and CDR2 SQIVND (reference sequence). This CDR3 has 16 amino acids. The CDR3 DNA reads TGTGCCAGTAGTCTGATTACTAGCGGGGCTCACAATGAGCAGTTCTTC. This encodes CASSLITSGAHNEQFF.

The chain is built from TRBV7-8 and TRBJ1-3; no definite D call. The CDR3 extends over 15 amino acids. Trimming removed 1 base from V and 0 bases from J, with 7 bases in between. The germline gives CDR1 SGHVS, CDR2 FQNEAQ. CDR3 coding DNA: TGTGCCAGCAGCTTAGAACCGTTCTCTGGAAACACCATATATTTT. Residues: CASSLEPFSGNTIYF.

J is TRBJ2-1 and V is TRBV7-6, with TRBD1 matching over 7 bases. Germline V gene lookup returns CDR1 SGHVS and CDR2 FNYEAQ. V lost 4 bases and J lost 4; bases outside the gene matches: 4. This CDR3 is 14 amino acids long. The CDR3 DNA reads as TGTGCCAGCAGCTCCTGGGACAGATACAATGAGCAGTTCTTC. This encodes CASSSWDRYNEQFF.

The V and J genes are TRBV7-9 and TRBJ2-7; D uncertain. The V gene lost 5 bases and the J gene lost 7 bases, with 15 bases spanning the gap. The CDR3 runs 13 residues. Germline V gene lookup returns CDR1 SEHNR and CDR2 FQNEAQ (reference sequence). CDR3 sequence (DNA): TGTGCCAGCAGCCCGCCTATAACTGGAGAGCAGTACTTC. Protein: CASSPPITGEQYF.